A selection of T cell receptor beta chains follows, all from one sample in a study of T-cell memory formation after mild COVID-19. TCRdb reprocessed the 5' RACE reads with MiXCR, giving one entry per CDR3 protein. Here the sample spans hundreds of thousands of distinct CDR3 sequences, approximately 24% being singletons. Material for sequencing was PBMCs or a T cell subset sorted from them (not recorded which). The receptor source for this set is an adult woman who had mild COVID-19 (a few samples of this study predate the infection). Cell type and time point are not known. CDR3s include the opening cysteine and the closing phenylalanine or tryptophan. The D gene is left open where the match is weak.

v_call: TRBV29-1
d_call: TRBD2
j_call: TRBJ2-1
cdr3_aa: CSVEDRSGTSGLYNEQFF

v_call: TRBV7-3
d_call: TRBD2
j_call: TRBJ2-3
cdr3_aa: CASSLDGGLAGPDTQYF

v_call: TRBV2
d_call: .
j_call: TRBJ1-2
cdr3_aa: CASSGGTGLGYTF

v_call: TRBV5-1
d_call: TRBD2
j_call: TRBJ2-1
cdr3_aa: CASRREVEQFF

v_call: TRBV20-1
d_call: .
j_call: TRBJ1-1
cdr3_aa: CSARSAGGGTEAFF

v_call: TRBV21-1
d_call: .
j_call: TRBJ2-5
cdr3_aa: CASTTGPPVQETQYF

v_call: TRBV5-1
d_call: .
j_call: TRBJ1-1
cdr3_aa: CASSLATGPNTEAFF

v_call: TRBV5-5
d_call: .
j_call: TRBJ2-2
cdr3_aa: CASSPRRVNTGELFF

v_call: TRBV21-1
d_call: .
j_call: TRBJ1-2
cdr3_aa: CASRTAGQGDGYGYTF

v_call: TRBV7-2
d_call: .
j_call: TRBJ1-2
cdr3_aa: CASSSYQGYTF

v_call: TRBV10-3
d_call: .
j_call: TRBJ1-2
cdr3_aa: CAISESGSRVDGYTF

v_call: TRBV5-4
d_call: TRBD2
j_call: TRBJ2-1
cdr3_aa: CASSGSGRDNEQFF

v_call: TRBV7-9
d_call: TRBD1
j_call: TRBJ1-1
cdr3_aa: CASSFSGQGAFF

v_call: TRBV4-3
d_call: TRBD1
j_call: TRBJ1-2
cdr3_aa: CASSQGQGVYGYTF

v_call: TRBV20-1
d_call: .
j_call: TRBJ1-5
cdr3_aa: CSARWDSNQPQHF

v_call: TRBV20-1
d_call: TRBD2
j_call: TRBJ2-3
cdr3_aa: CSATHRGGRDTQYF

v_call: TRBV6-6
d_call: .
j_call: TRBJ2-2
cdr3_aa: CASSYSSPGELFF

v_call: TRBV3-1
d_call: .
j_call: TRBJ1-2
cdr3_aa: CASSLRFPGAANGYTF

v_call: TRBV7-2
d_call: .
j_call: TRBJ2-5
cdr3_aa: CASSLTGTNQETQYF

v_call: TRBV6-1
d_call: .
j_call: TRBJ1-5
cdr3_aa: CASSDATHRGQPQHF

v_call: TRBV16
d_call: .
j_call: TRBJ2-4
cdr3_aa: CASSQSSGIQYF

v_call: TRBV18
d_call: .
j_call: TRBJ2-2
cdr3_aa: CASSPPGRSGRELFF

v_call: TRBV12-3/TRBV12-4
d_call: TRBD1
j_call: TRBJ2-6
cdr3_aa: CASSTTGAGANVLTF

v_call: TRBV4-2
d_call: .
j_call: TRBJ1-6
cdr3_aa: CASSQFERGSGGGNSPLHF

v_call: TRBV6-5
d_call: .
j_call: TRBJ1-2
cdr3_aa: CASSYSGRDYYGYTF

v_call: TRBV3-1
d_call: .
j_call: TRBJ1-2
cdr3_aa: CASSQESGNYGYTF

v_call: TRBV10-3
d_call: .
j_call: TRBJ2-7
cdr3_aa: CAISESGAYEQYF

v_call: TRBV7-8
d_call: TRBD2
j_call: TRBJ2-1
cdr3_aa: CASSLPTFSGSYNEQFF

v_call: TRBV6-2/TRBV6-3
d_call: .
j_call: TRBJ2-3
cdr3_aa: CASSYSESRMQYF

v_call: TRBV5-5
d_call: .
j_call: TRBJ2-1
cdr3_aa: CASSLQWRPLGSYNEQFF

v_call: TRBV20-1
d_call: .
j_call: TRBJ2-5
cdr3_aa: CSARDSLTRETQYF

v_call: TRBV6-1
d_call: TRBD1
j_call: TRBJ1-5
cdr3_aa: CASSEQGARNQPQHF

v_call: TRBV13
d_call: .
j_call: TRBJ2-7
cdr3_aa: CASSKTLYEQYF

v_call: TRBV20-1
d_call: TRBD1
j_call: TRBJ1-2
cdr3_aa: CSATRQGYYGYTF

v_call: TRBV20-1
d_call: TRBD2
j_call: TRBJ2-5
cdr3_aa: CSAMSGTQYQETQYF

v_call: TRBV5-1
d_call: TRBD1
j_call: TRBJ2-1
cdr3_aa: CASSYGTGDYNEQFF

v_call: TRBV6-5
d_call: .
j_call: TRBJ1-6
cdr3_aa: CASNMGSSYNSPLHF

v_call: TRBV9
d_call: TRBD2
j_call: TRBJ2-3
cdr3_aa: CASSASPGGRRDTQYF

v_call: TRBV7-6
d_call: .
j_call: TRBJ2-7
cdr3_aa: CASSLEADSVREQYF

v_call: TRBV6-1
d_call: .
j_call: TRBJ2-7
cdr3_aa: CASSDGRRGRRREQYF

v_call: TRBV7-9
d_call: TRBD1
j_call: TRBJ2-7
cdr3_aa: CASSLEVTGGREQYF

v_call: TRBV29-1
d_call: .
j_call: TRBJ2-7
cdr3_aa: CSVAPERSSYEQYF

v_call: TRBV4-2
d_call: .
j_call: TRBJ1-2
cdr3_aa: CASSQAVGASGYTF

v_call: TRBV30
d_call: TRBD1
j_call: TRBJ2-7
cdr3_aa: CAWSVPGTGHYEQYF

v_call: TRBV7-9
d_call: .
j_call: TRBJ2-1
cdr3_aa: CASSPPDYPPYNEQFF

v_call: TRBV19
d_call: .
j_call: TRBJ1-5
cdr3_aa: CASTYKGGVRQPQHF

v_call: TRBV5-1
d_call: .
j_call: TRBJ2-5
cdr3_aa: CASSWGAGPTQETQYF

v_call: TRBV5-1
d_call: .
j_call: TRBJ2-7
cdr3_aa: CASSFARGEGTYEQYF

v_call: TRBV18
d_call: TRBD2
j_call: TRBJ2-3
cdr3_aa: CASSLLAGGDYGNTQYF

v_call: TRBV24-1
d_call: .
j_call: TRBJ2-1
cdr3_aa: CATSDFRGPPRTYNEQFF

v_call: TRBV4-1
d_call: .
j_call: TRBJ2-1
cdr3_aa: CASRGEVGVNEQFF

v_call: TRBV20-1
d_call: .
j_call: TRBJ2-3
cdr3_aa: CSARDGGDGDTQYF

v_call: TRBV6-2/TRBV6-3
d_call: TRBD2
j_call: TRBJ2-1
cdr3_aa: CASRKGLAETGEQFF

v_call: TRBV6-1
d_call: .
j_call: TRBJ2-7
cdr3_aa: CASSEAGGTTYEQYF